The entry below gives a single T cell receptor beta chain sequence along with its context. The CDR3 totals 13 residues. Between the trimmed V and J ends, which lost 3 bases and 5 bases, there was a span of 9 bases. Germline CDR1 and CDR2: SGHTA and FQGTGA. The data are from a study of shared clonotypes between healthy human individuals. Overall study context: In total, the donors were two women and a few men aged 18 to 49.

This table comes from immunoSEQ multiplex PCR, and its TCRdb copy is limited to in-frame clones, with some not included. Here the sample spans a few million clones, roughly 92% being singletons. The material sequenced was naive CD4+ T cells from PBMCs. Subset described: CD45RA+ positively selected. V usage is TRBV7-3 and J usage is TRBJ2-3; no clear D. The clonotype comes from a man younger than 30 in good health. Some clones in this sample may be carry-over from other donors' samples. The CDR3 reads CASSFGPQDTQYF. CDR3 DNA: TGTGCCAGCAGCTTCGGTCCCCAAGATACGCAGTATTTT.